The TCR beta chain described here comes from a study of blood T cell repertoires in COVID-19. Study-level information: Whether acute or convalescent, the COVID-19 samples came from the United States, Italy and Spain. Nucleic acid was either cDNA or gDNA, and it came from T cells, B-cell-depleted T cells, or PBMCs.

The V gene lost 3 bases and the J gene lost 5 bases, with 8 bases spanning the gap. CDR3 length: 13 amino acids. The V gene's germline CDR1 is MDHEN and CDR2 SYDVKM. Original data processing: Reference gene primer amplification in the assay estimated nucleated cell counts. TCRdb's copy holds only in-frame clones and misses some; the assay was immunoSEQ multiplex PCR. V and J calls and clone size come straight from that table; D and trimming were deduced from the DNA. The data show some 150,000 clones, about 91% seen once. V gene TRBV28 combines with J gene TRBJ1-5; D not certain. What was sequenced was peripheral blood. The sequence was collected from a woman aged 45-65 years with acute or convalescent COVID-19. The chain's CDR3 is CASSLGVDQPQHF. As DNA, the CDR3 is TGTGCCAGCAGTTTGGGAGTAGATCAGCCCCAGCATTTT.